A single sample gave rise to the 18 T cell receptor beta chains below, sequenced in a study of cytomegalovirus exposure and HLA in healthy donors (dated by TCRdb to the late 2010s). Libraries came from the immunoSEQ multiplex PCR assay. For the multiplex PCR, a mixture combining 60 forward primers for TCR Vbeta segments and 13 reverse primers for TCR Jbeta segments was used. TCRdb's version of the immuneACCESS table is confined to in-frame rearrangements and falls short of the full clone set. An unresolved V gene accounts for under half of the shortfall where checked; the remainder is of unknown origin. The sample table holds roughly 120,000 clones, of which roughly 76% were seen once. Around 7.7% of the sample lies in the top ten. The sequencing input was PBMCs. The receptors were sampled from a woman aged 50 to 65 in good health and CMV-seropositive.

The chain links TRBV27 to TRBJ1-5, with a weak D call TRBD1 (5 bases). V was shortened by 0 bases and J by 7 bases, with 10 bases between the two germline ends. Germline V lookup: CDR1 MNHEY, CDR2 SMNVEV (reference sequence). CDR3 length: 14 residues. The CDR3 DNA sequence: TGTGCCAGCAGTTTATCCGGCGGGGCGCAGCCCCAGCATTTT. Its translation is CASSLSGGAQPQHF.

The chain couples TRBV29-1 to TRBJ2-1; 9 nucleotides agree with TRBD2. The CDR3 has 12 amino acids. Germline trimming cut 7 bases from V and 6 bases from J; bases unmatched to any gene: 4. CDR1 is SQVTM and CDR2 is ANQGSEA in the germline V gene. The CDR3 nucleotides read TGCAGCGGTGGACTAGCGTCCAATGAGCAGTTCTTC. Translation: CSGGLASNEQFF.

The rearrangement joins TRBV19 to TRBJ1-1, with 9 positions matching TRBD1. The CDR3 covers 15 residues. The V gene end was trimmed by 1 base and the J gene end by 7 bases; junction bases not matched to a gene: 7. CDR1 is LNHDA, CDR2 SQIVND, per germline (reference sequence). The CDR3 reads CASSIAPGQGHEAFF. CDR3 in DNA: TGTGCCAGTAGTATAGCCCCGGGACAGGGACATGAAGCTTTCTTT.

The chain links TRBV7-6 to TRBJ1-2, with D possibly being TRBD1 (6 bases). Germline loops: CDR1 SGHVS, CDR2 FNYEAQ. V lost 3 bases to trimming and J lost 6 bases, with 11 bases between them. The length of the CDR3 is 13 residues. The CDR3 loop reads CASSFLTGDGYTF. The CDR3 DNA reads TGTGCCAGCAGCTTTCTGACAGGCGATGGCTACACCTTC.

The J gene is TRBJ2-5, the V gene TRBV19; no firm D call. Trimming stripped 4 bases from V and 4 bases from J, with 4 bases between. The CDR3 spans 11 residues. Germline V gene sequence: CDR1 LNHDA, CDR2 SQIVND (reference sequence). The CDR3 here is CASSTLETQYF. CDR3 nucleotides: TGTGCCAGTAGTACCCTAGAGACCCAGTACTTC.

This clone has a handful of counts. The J gene is TRBJ2-2, the V gene TRBV10-1; 9 bases map to TRBD2. Germline CDR1 reads WNHNN; CDR2 reads SYGVQD (reference sequence). After removal of 7 bases from V and 5 bases from J, the junction contained 8 bases not matched to a gene. This CDR3 is built from 15 residues. The CDR3 loop reads CASTGLARRTGELFF. CDR3 in DNA: TGCGCCAGCACCGGACTAGCGAGAAGGACCGGGGAGCTGTTTTTT.

This chain uses TRBV11-1 with TRBJ2-7, with 9 bases matching TRBD1. This CDR3 region has 15 residues. Per germline, CDR1 SGHAT and CDR2 FQDESV (reference sequence). After removal of 5 bases from V and 4 bases from J, the junction contained 9 bases not matched to a gene. CDR3: CASSPRTGGAYEQYF. In DNA form, the CDR3 reads TGTGCCAGCAGCCCCCGTACAGGGGGCGCGTACGAGCAGTACTTC. Full variable domain (missing parts from reference TRBV11-1 and TRBJ2-7): EAEVAQSPRYKITEKSQAVAFWCDPISGHATLYWYRQILGQGPELLVQFQDESVVDDSQLPKDRFSAERLKGVDSTLKIQPAELGDSAMYLCASSPRTGGAYEQYFGPGTRLTVT.

This clone was seen a single time. The J gene is TRBJ2-2, the V gene TRBV27; D gene uncertain. Trimming cost V 2 bases and J 6 bases, with 7 bases left between them. Germline CDR1 MNHEY, CDR2 SMNVEV (reference sequence). This CDR3 contains 13 residues. CDR3 residues: CASSLRTAGELFF. The CDR3 nucleotides read TGTGCCAGCAGTTTAAGAACGGCCGGGGAGCTGTTTTTT.

The rearrangement links TRBV27 to TRBJ2-3; 8 bases map to TRBD2. The junction had 14 bases not matched to a gene; V was cut back by 6 bases and J by 3 bases. The germline CDR1 and CDR2 sequences are MNHEY and SMNVEV (reference sequence). CDR3 length: 17 amino acids. The DNA of the CDR3 is TGTGCCAGCAGCTCCTCCCCCGGGGGGGCCGGGACAGATACGCAGTATTTT. Its protein product is CASSSSPGGAGTDTQYF.

This chain joins TRBV5-4 and TRBJ1-1; TRBD1 agrees at 8 bases. The V and J ends lost 4 bases and 8 bases, in that order; junction bases with no gene match: 4. The CDR3 consists of 12 residues. Germline V gene data show CDR1 as SGHNT and CDR2 as YYREEE (reference sequence). Here the CDR3 DNA reads TGTGCCAGCAGCACACGGACAGGGGAAGCTTTCTTT. Amino acid sequence: CASSTRTGEAFF.

The chain couples TRBV27 to TRBJ1-3, with 9 bases that match TRBD1. V lost 5 bases and J lost 2; bases outside the gene matches: 1. Germline lookup yields CDR1 MNHEY and CDR2 SMNVEV (reference sequence). The CDR3 is 14 residues long. CDR3 in DNA: TGTGCCAGCAGTCGACAGGGGGCTGGAAACACCATATATTTT. Its protein product is CASSRQGAGNTIYF.

Points on this clone: Its ends do not fully match the called genes, so a read error is possible. V and J are TRBV4-3 and TRBJ2-4, with 7 bases fitting TRBD1. This CDR3 contains 15 residues. The germline gives CDR1 LGHNA, CDR2 YSLEER. CDR3 coding DNA: TGCGCCAGCAGCCGGGGAACAGGGGTCAAAAACAGTCAGTACTTC. Residues: CASSRGTGVKNSQYF.

V and J are TRBV9 and TRBJ2-5, with D perhaps TRBD2 (6 bases). Trimming removed 0 bases at V and 1 base at J, with 10 bases between. CDR1 and CDR2 (germline): SGDLS, YYNGEE. The CDR3 has 15 residues. The CDR3 is CASSVGDSSQETQYF. In nucleotides, the CDR3 is TGTGCCAGCAGCGTAGGGGACTCTAGCCAAGAGACCCAGTACTTC.

The rearrangement uses TRBV21-1 and TRBJ1-2; TRBD1, the D gene given by the table, was not confirmed from the DNA. TRBV21-1 is listed as a pseudogene. The CDR3 loop spans 16 amino acids. The DNA of the CDR3 is TGTGCCAGCAGCAAAGATAGGAGGGGGCACGGGTATGGCTACACCTTC. Amino acid sequence: CASSKDRRGHGYGYTF.

This clone has a single count. This chain connects TRBV5-8 to TRBJ1-1; 9 nucleotides line up with TRBD1. Germline trimming cut 3 bases from V and 5 bases from J; bases unmatched to any gene: 2. Per the germline V gene, CDR1 is SGHTS and CDR2 is YDEGEE. The CDR3 contains 13 residues. CDR3 sequence: CASSWTGETEAFF. The DNA for the CDR3 is TGTGCCAGCAGCTGGACAGGGGAGACTGAAGCTTTCTTT.

This clone was found a few times. Compared with germline, one end of the junction differs, possibly owing to a read error. The genes are TRBV7-9 and TRBJ2-5; 9 bases align to TRBD1. Germline V CDR1 and CDR2: SEHNR, FQNEAQ (reference sequence). The CDR3 loop spans 12 amino acids. The CDR3 protein is CSSSSDRGTQYF. The CDR3 nucleotides are TGTTCCAGCAGCTCGGACAGGGGGACCCAGTACTTC. Filled out from reference TRBV7-9 and TRBJ2-5, the complete variable domain reads DTGVSQNPRHKITKRGQNVTFRCDPISEHNRLYWYRQTLGQGPEFLTYFQNEAQLEKSRLLSDRFSAERPKGSFSTLEIQRTEQGDSAMYLCSSSSDRGTQYFGPGTRLLVL.

This rearrangement joins TRBV7-2 to TRBJ2-5; D perhaps matches TRBD2 (6 bases). The CDR3 totals 13 residues. The V gene's germline CDR1 is SGHTA and CDR2 FQGNSA. V was shortened by 5 bases and J by 3 bases, with 10 bases between the two germline ends. The CDR3 DNA is TGTGCCAGCAGCCCTTCGGGGGAAGAGACCCAGTACTTC. Amino acids: CASSPSGEETQYF.

The chain combines TRBV5-4 with TRBJ2-5, with D maybe TRBD1 (6 bases). The J call may be wrong; the DNA end is better matched by TRBJ2-7. CDR3 length equals 15 residues. Germline V gene sequence: CDR1 SGHNT, CDR2 YYREEE (reference sequence). CDR3 residues: CASSPLGASTYEQYF. CDR3 bases: TGTGCCAGCAGCCCCCTGGGGGCCTCCACCTACGAGCAGTACTTC.